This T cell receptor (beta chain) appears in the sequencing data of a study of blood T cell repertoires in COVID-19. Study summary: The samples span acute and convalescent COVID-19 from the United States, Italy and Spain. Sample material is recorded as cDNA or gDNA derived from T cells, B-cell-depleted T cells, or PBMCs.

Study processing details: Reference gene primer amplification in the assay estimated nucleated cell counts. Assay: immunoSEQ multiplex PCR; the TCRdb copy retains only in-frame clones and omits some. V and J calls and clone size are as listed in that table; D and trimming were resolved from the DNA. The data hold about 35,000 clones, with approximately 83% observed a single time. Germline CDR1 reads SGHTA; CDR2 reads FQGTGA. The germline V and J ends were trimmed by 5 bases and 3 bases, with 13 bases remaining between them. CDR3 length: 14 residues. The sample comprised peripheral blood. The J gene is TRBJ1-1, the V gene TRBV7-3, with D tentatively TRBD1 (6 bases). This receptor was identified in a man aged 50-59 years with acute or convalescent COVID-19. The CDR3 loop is CASSPQGLHTEAFF. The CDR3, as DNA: TGTGCCAGCAGCCCCCAGGGGTTGCACACTGAAGCTTTCTTT.